This entry is about one T cell receptor (beta chain). The antigen remains unidentified. TCRdb redid the calling of the multiplex PCR reads with MiXCR, one entry per CDR3 protein. The sample contains approximately 7,600 distinct CDR3 sequences, about four fifths of which appear only once. This specimen belongs to a study of breast tumors, draining lymph nodes, adjacent tissues. Overall study findings and caveats: Data fit most tumor T cells coming from lymph node, expanding in tumor. Tumors had less TCR diversity than lymph nodes, more than nontumor tissue. The lymph node origin of tumor T cells was framed as consistent with a hypothesis, not demonstrated.

Germline CDR1 and CDR2: LNHDA and SQIVND (reference sequence). V was shortened by 5 bases and J by 8 bases, with 17 bases between the two germline ends. This CDR3 is 14 amino acids long. The source material was tumor-adjacent breast tissue. V and J are TRBV19 and TRBJ2-3, with a weak D call TRBD1 (5 bases). This receptor was identified in a female donor with breast cancer. Some clones in this sample may be carry-over from other donors' samples. CDR3 protein: CASSDRTSAVTQYF. In DNA form, the CDR3 reads TGTGCCAGTAGTGATCGGACAAGCGCTGTTACGCAGTATTTT.